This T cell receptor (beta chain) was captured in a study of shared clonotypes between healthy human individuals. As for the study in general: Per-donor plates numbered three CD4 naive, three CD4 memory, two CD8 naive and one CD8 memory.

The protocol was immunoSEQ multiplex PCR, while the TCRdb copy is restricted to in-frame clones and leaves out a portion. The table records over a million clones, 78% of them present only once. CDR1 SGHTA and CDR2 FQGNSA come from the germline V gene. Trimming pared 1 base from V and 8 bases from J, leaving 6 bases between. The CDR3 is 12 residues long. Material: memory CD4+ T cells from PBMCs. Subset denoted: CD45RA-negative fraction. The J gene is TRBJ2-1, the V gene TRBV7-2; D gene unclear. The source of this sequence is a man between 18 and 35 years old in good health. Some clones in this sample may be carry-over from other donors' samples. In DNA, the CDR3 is TGTGCCAGCAGCTTAGGAGGACATGAGCAGTTCTTC. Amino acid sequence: CASSLGGHEQFF.